What follows are 26 T cell receptor beta chains derived from one specimen sequenced in a study of T cell repertoires in cytomegalovirus infection (dated by TCRdb to about 2019). The run used an Illumina HiSeq 1500. TCRdb passed the public sequencing reads through fastp at Q25 and MiXCR, retaining productive beta sequences. A single entry per CDR3 protein holds the most common genes and DNA from its merged rows. The sample yields about 100,000 distinct CDR3 sequences; roughly a quarter were counted once. Approximately 39% of the sample is taken by the ten largest. The sequenced sample consisted of CD8+ T cells from PBMCs. These receptors were collected from a human donor in good health (CMV status not recorded). Some clones in this sample may be carry-over from other donors' samples.

The genes are TRBV4-1 and TRBJ2-3; 8 nucleotides line up with TRBD2. The V gene's germline CDR1 is MGHRA and CDR2 YSYEKL. The CDR3 runs to 16 residues. The trim removed 1 base at V and 1 base at J, leaving 4 bases unmatched. The CDR3 DNA reads as TGCGCCAGCAGCCAAGGAACTAGCGGAGGCACAGATACGCAGTATTTT. Protein: CASSQGTSGGTDTQYF.

This clonotype was recorded many times. The CDR3 DNA sequence: TGTGCCAGCAGTTACTCGCGGGGGAATGAAGCTTTCTTT. Translation gives CASSYSRGNEAFF. The gene calls are TRBV6-2 or TRBV6-3 and TRBJ1-1, with TRBD1 as a possible D gene (5 bases). Between the trimmed V and J ends, which lost 0 bases and 7 bases, there was a span of 9 bases. In germline, CDR1 is MNHEY, CDR2 SVGEGT. The CDR3 runs to 13 residues.

This clonotype appeared many times. The rearrangement links TRBV7-2 to TRBJ1-5; TRBD1 matches at 12 bases. After removal of 8 bases from V and 2 bases from J, the junction contained 16 bases not matched to a gene. CDR1 is SGHTA, CDR2 FQGNSA, per germline. CDR3 length: 19 residues. CDR3 sequence (DNA): TGTGCCAGCGGGCCCCGGGACAGGGGGCGCGGTGTTGGCAATCAGCCCCAGCATTTT. Translation gives CASGPRDRGRGVGNQPQHF.

This sequence joins TRBV28 and TRBJ1-5, with D possibly matching TRBD1 (6 bases). The V gene lost 4 bases and the J gene lost 7 bases, with 11 bases spanning the gap. There are 13 residues in the CDR3. Germline V gene sequence: CDR1 MDHEN, CDR2 SYDVKM. The CDR3 sequence is CASSSQGSQPQHF. CDR3 nucleotide sequence: TGTGCCAGCAGTTCACAGGGTAGCCAGCCCCAGCATTTT.

The chain has TRBV30 and TRBJ2-7, with D possibly called TRBD1 or TRBD2 (5 bases each). V was trimmed by 5 bases and J by 1 base, leaving 9 bases between them. Germline CDR1 and CDR2: GTSNPN and SVGIG (reference sequence). This CDR3 has 12 residues. This CDR3 reads CAWGGLSYEQYF. The CDR3 DNA reads TGTGCCTGGGGGGGATTGTCCTACGAGCAGTACTTC.

This clonotype was found many times. This sequence joins TRBV29-1 and TRBJ1-3, with D hard to call. The CDR3 runs to 12 residues. Trimming took off 4 bases at V and 4 bases at J, with 8 bases between the two ends. Germline values: CDR1 SQVTM, CDR2 ANQGSEA. In DNA, the CDR3 is TGCAGCGTTGCAGGACTCGGAAACACCATATATTTT. Amino acids: CSVAGLGNTIYF.

The chain is built from TRBV11-2 and TRBJ2-7; D is ambiguous. Per germline, CDR1 SGHAT and CDR2 FQNNGV. The CDR3 covers 14 residues. V was trimmed by 1 base and J by 2 bases, leaving 9 bases between them. In nucleotides, the CDR3 is TGTGCCAGCAGCTTAGGCGCACCCACCTACGAGCAGTACTTC. This sequence encodes CASSLGAPTYEQYF.

The rearrangement links TRBV5-1 to TRBJ2-7, with D uncertain. Germline lookup yields CDR1 SGHRS and CDR2 YFSETQ. Trimming took off 2 bases at V and 6 bases at J, with 6 bases between the two ends. This CDR3 has 11 amino acids. The CDR3 is CASSFQGEQYF. In DNA form, the CDR3 reads TGCGCCAGCAGCTTTCAAGGCGAGCAGTACTTC.

The gene calls are TRBV4-3 and TRBJ1-2, with 8 bases aligning to TRBD1. From germline, CDR1 is LGHNA and CDR2 YSLEER. This CDR3 is 16 amino acids long. V trimming: 4 bases; J trimming: 2 bases; junction bases outside the gene matches: 9. The CDR3 here is CASSRVTGTGNYGYTF. The CDR3 bases are TGCGCCAGCAGCCGAGTAACCGGGACAGGAAACTATGGCTACACCTTC.

This chain uses TRBV29-1 with TRBJ1-1, with TRBD1 matching over 7 bases. Trimming at V came to 8 bases and at J to 0 bases, leaving 6 bases not matched to a gene. Germline V gene data show CDR1 as SQVTM and CDR2 as ANQGSEA. The CDR3 extends over 13 amino acids. In DNA form, the CDR3 reads TGCAGCCCTACCGACAGGGTGAACACTGAAGCTTTCTTT. Residues: CSPTDRVNTEAFF.

The chain uses TRBV20-1 and TRBJ1-1, with TRBD1 matching over 11 bases. J was trimmed by 3 bases and V by 6 bases; bases with no gene match: 3. The CDR3 runs to 13 residues. Germline CDR1 DFQATT, CDR2 SNEGSKA (reference sequence). This CDR3 reads CSATGQGDTEAFF. The CDR3 DNA reads TGCAGTGCAACGGGACAGGGGGACACTGAAGCTTTCTTT.

With regard to this clonotype: One base away lies a much larger clone, so this may be a sequencing read error. The V and J genes are TRBV5-5 and TRBJ2-1; D unresolved. The CDR3 consists of 14 residues. Trimming stripped 4 bases from V and 6 bases from J, with 14 bases between. CDR1 is SGHKS and CDR2 is YYEKEE in the germline V gene (reference sequence). The chain's CDR3 is CASSPRSNSNEQFF. CDR3 in DNA: TGTGCCAGCAGCCCTCGGTCCAACTCCAATGAGCAGTTCTTC. Looking up the rest from reference TRBV5-5 and TRBJ2-1 gives the full variable domain: DAGVTQSPTHLIKTRGQQVTLRCSPISGHKSVSWYQQVLGQGPQFIFQYYEKEERGRGNFPDRFSARQFPNYSSELNVNALLLGDSALYLCASSPRSNSNEQFFGPGTRLTVL.

This clonotype has more than one count but fewer than ten. The chain uses TRBV6-6 and TRBJ2-1; 8 bases line up with TRBD2. Germline assignment: CDR1 MNHNY and CDR2 SVGAGI (reference sequence). Germline trimming cut 2 bases from V and 7 bases from J; bases unmatched to any gene: 10. The CDR3 consists of 16 residues. The CDR3 region has the DNA TGTGCCAGCAGTTACGTTAGCCCGTCGGGGGGGAATGAGCAGTTCTTC. Residues: CASSYVSPSGGNEQFF.

The chain employs TRBV19 and TRBJ1-1; D is unclear. V was shortened by 4 bases and J by 0 bases, with 12 bases between the two germline ends. This CDR3 region has 15 residues. CDR1 and CDR2 from the germline V gene are LNHDA and SQIVND (reference sequence). The CDR3 spells CASSTQLRMNTEAFF. CDR3 bases: TGTGCCAGTAGTACACAACTGAGGATGAACACTGAAGCTTTCTTT.

This clonotype was counted a few times. The chain is built from TRBV7-6 and TRBJ2-7; D perhaps matches TRBD1 (6 bases). The CDR3 loop spans 15 amino acids. In germline, CDR1 is SGHVS, CDR2 FNYEAQ. The ends were cut back, 1 base at V and 0 bases at J, with 10 bases in the middle. The CDR3, as DNA: TGTGCCAGCAGCTTAGAAGCGACAGGCTCCTACGAGCAGTACTTC. Protein: CASSLEATGSYEQYF.

This sequence joins TRBV27 and TRBJ2-5; D perhaps matches TRBD2 (6 bases). CDR1 and CDR2 (germline): MNHEY, SMNVEV (reference sequence). The CDR3 is 15 residues long. Trimming cost V 6 bases and J 1 base, with 15 bases left between them. DNA of the CDR3: TGTGCCAGCAGCCTCCTAGGCGGGACCCAAGAGACCCAGTACTTC. Protein sequence: CASSLLGGTQETQYF.

This clonotype was seen ten or more times. V gene TRBV12-5 combines with J gene TRBJ2-5; D is unresolved. The CDR3 is 14 residues long. The V end lost 3 bases, the J end lost 1 base, and 9 bases lay between the germline ends. Germline-derived CDR1 and CDR2 are LGHNT and FRNRAP. This CDR3 reads CASGLFPVQETQYF. CDR3 sequence (DNA): TGTGCTAGTGGTTTATTTCCCGTCCAAGAGACCCAGTACTTC.

Only a few counts were recorded for this clonotype. The chain combines TRBV2 with TRBJ2-1; tentative D call: TRBD2 (6 bases). Per the germline V gene, CDR1 is SNHLY and CDR2 is FYNNEI. This CDR3 comprises 16 residues. The V end lost 2 bases, the J end lost 0 bases, and 11 bases lay between the germline ends. In nucleotides, the CDR3 is TGTGCCAGCAGTGAAAGGGACTTACGCTCCTACAATGAGCAGTTCTTC. Its translation: CASSERDLRSYNEQFF.

V usage is TRBV29-1 and J usage is TRBJ2-5; 8 bases fit TRBD2. Trimming removed 6 bases from V and 4 bases from J; junction bases left unmatched: 10. The CDR3 contains 14 residues. Germline V gene sequence: CDR1 SQVTM, CDR2 ANQGSEA. CDR3 coding DNA: TGCAGCGTGGGGTACGGGGGGGTATCAGAGACCCAGTACTTC. Translating gives CSVGYGGVSETQYF. Supplemented by reference TRBV29-1 and TRBJ2-5, the full variable domain reads SAVISQKPSRDICQRGTSLTIQCQVDSQVTMMFWYRQQPGQSLTLIATANQGSEATYESGFVIDKFPISRPNLTFSTLTVSNMSPEDSSIYLCSVGYGGVSETQYFGPGTRLLVL.

This clonotype was recorded at least ten times. CDR3: CASSQDFGREAKSPGELFF. The CDR3 DNA sequence: TGCGCCAGCAGCCAAGATTTCGGCAGGGAAGCCAAGAGCCCCGGGGAGCTGTTTTTT. The V and J genes are TRBV4-3 and TRBJ2-2; weak D call: TRBD1 (5 bases). The CDR3 extends over 19 amino acids. Trimming shortened V by 0 bases and J by 6 bases, and 23 bases separated the two germline ends. Germline V gene lookup returns CDR1 LGHNA and CDR2 YSLEER.

This chain uses TRBV7-6 with TRBJ2-5, with a possible D match to TRBD1 (6 bases). Trimming took 5 bases from V and 1 from J, leaving 11 bases between them. Germline V gene lookup returns CDR1 SGHVS and CDR2 FNYEAQ. The CDR3 length is 14 residues. In DNA form, the CDR3 reads TGTGCCAGCAGCCAGGGGTTAGGCCAAGAGACCCAGTACTTC. Translation gives CASSQGLGQETQYF.

The chain has TRBV24-1 and TRBJ2-3; 10 bases are shared with TRBD1. Germline trimming cut 5 bases from V and 2 bases from J; bases unmatched to any gene: 6. From germline, CDR1 is KGHDR and CDR2 SFDVKD. CDR3 length: 16 residues. The CDR3 reads CATSVPGQGPTDTQYF. In DNA form, the CDR3 reads TGTGCCACCAGTGTACCGGGACAGGGGCCCACAGATACGCAGTATTTT.

This clonotype has a count of ten or more. The chain is built from TRBV4-1 and TRBJ2-1, with 11 bases fitting TRBD2. Germline lookup yields CDR1 MGHRA and CDR2 YSYEKL. The CDR3 extends over 15 amino acids. Unmatched junction bases numbered 5, after V lost 3 bases and J lost 7 bases. The CDR3 DNA follows: TGCGCCAGCAGCCAGGCTAGGACTAGCGGGAATGAGCAGTTCTTC. Residues: CASSQARTSGNEQFF.

The V call is TRBV2, the J call TRBJ2-7; D unclear. The germline gives CDR1 SNHLY, CDR2 FYNNEI. V lost 7 bases, J lost 0 bases, and 7 bases lay in between. The length of the CDR3 is 12 residues. DNA for the CDR3: TGTGCCAGCAATCAGGCCTCCTACGAGCAGTACTTC. This sequence encodes CASNQASYEQYF.

The rearrangement links TRBV7-9 to TRBJ2-5; possibly TRBD2 for D (6 bases). Trimming left V 6 bases short and J 5 bases short, with 13 bases between. The CDR3 is 13 amino acids. Germline values: CDR1 SEHNR, CDR2 FQNEAQ (reference sequence). The CDR3 is CASRSEGRETQYF. As DNA, the CDR3 is TGTGCCAGCAGGTCGGAGGGGAGGGAGACCCAGTACTTC. The entire variable domain, with the rest obtained from reference TRBV7-9 and TRBJ2-5, is as follows: DTGVSQNPRHKITKRGQNVTFRCDPISEHNRLYWYRQTLGQGPEFLTYFQNEAQLEKSRLLSDRFSAERPKGSFSTLEIQRTEQGDSAMYLCASRSEGRETQYFGPGTRLLVL.

This clonotype came up many times. This CDR3 is CASGVPTGGSGNTIYF. CDR3 in DNA: TGTGCCAGCGGGGTTCCCACCGGGGGCTCTGGAAACACCATATATTTT. V usage is TRBV5-5 and J usage is TRBJ1-3; perhaps TRBD1 as D (5 bases). Trimming removed 7 bases at V and 0 bases at J, with 17 bases between. CDR3 length equals 16 residues. CDR1 and CDR2 from the germline V gene are SGHKS and YYEKEE (reference sequence).